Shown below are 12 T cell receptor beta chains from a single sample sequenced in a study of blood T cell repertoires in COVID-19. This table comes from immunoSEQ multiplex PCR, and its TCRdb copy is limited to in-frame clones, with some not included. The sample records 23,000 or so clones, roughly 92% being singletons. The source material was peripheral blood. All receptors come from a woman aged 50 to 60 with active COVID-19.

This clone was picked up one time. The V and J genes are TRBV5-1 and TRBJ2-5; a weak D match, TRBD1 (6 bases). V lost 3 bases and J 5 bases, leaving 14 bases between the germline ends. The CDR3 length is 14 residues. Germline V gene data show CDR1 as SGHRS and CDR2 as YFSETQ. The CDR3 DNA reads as TGCGCCAGCAGCTCGGGACACTTGGGCGAGACCCAGTACTTC. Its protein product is CASSSGHLGETQYF.

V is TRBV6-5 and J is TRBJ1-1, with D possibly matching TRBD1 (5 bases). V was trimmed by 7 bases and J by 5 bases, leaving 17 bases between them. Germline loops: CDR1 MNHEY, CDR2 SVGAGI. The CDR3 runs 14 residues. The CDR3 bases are TGTGCCAGCACCGCTGACAGAGCCGTAACTGAAGCTTTCTTT. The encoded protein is CASTADRAVTEAFF.

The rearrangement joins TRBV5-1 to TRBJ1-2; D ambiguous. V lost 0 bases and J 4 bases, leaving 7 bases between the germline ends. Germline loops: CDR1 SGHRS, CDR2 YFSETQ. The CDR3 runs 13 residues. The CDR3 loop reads CASSLEQSYGYTF. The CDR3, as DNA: TGCGCCAGCAGCTTGGAACAGTCCTATGGCTACACCTTC.

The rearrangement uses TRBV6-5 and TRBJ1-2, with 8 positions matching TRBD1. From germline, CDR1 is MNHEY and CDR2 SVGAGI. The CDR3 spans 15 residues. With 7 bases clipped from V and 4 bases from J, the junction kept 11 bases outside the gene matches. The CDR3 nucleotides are TGTGCCAGCACACCTACAGGACAGGGTACCTATGGCTACACCTTC. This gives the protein CASTPTGQGTYGYTF.

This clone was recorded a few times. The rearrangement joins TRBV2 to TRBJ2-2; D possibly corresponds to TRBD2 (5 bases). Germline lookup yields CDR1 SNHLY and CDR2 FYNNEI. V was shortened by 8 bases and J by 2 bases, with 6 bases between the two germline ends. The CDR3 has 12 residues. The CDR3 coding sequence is TGTGCCAGCCGGACTAACACCGGGGAGCTGTTTTTT. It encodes CASRTNTGELFF.

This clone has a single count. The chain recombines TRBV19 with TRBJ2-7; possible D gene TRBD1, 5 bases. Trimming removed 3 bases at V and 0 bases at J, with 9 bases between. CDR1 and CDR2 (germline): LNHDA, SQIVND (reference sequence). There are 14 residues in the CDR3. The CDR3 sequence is CASSMLGDSYEQYF. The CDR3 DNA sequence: TGTGCCAGTAGTATGTTAGGGGACTCCTACGAGCAGTACTTC.

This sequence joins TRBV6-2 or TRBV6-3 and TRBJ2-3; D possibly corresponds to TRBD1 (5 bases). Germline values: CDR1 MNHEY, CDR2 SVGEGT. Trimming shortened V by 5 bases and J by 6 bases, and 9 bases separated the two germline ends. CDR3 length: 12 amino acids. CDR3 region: CASSATDDTQYF. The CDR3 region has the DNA TGTGCCAGCAGTGCGACAGACGATACGCAGTATTTT.

CDR3 sequence: CASSLVQKVSYEQYF. Here the CDR3 DNA reads TGTGCCAGCAGCTTGGTGCAGAAAGTTTCCTACGAGCAGTACTTC. J is TRBJ2-7 and V is TRBV5-4; D unclear. The CDR3 has 15 amino acids. Trimming took off 0 bases at V and 1 base at J, with 11 bases between the two ends. CDR1 is SGHNT, CDR2 YYREEE, per germline (reference sequence).

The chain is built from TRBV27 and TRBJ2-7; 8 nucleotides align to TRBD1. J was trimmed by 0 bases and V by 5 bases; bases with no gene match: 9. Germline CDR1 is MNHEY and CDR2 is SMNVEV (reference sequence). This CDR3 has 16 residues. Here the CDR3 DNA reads TGTGCCAGCAGTCGAACACCACAGGGGGGCTCCTACGAGCAGTACTTC. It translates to CASSRTPQGGSYEQYF.

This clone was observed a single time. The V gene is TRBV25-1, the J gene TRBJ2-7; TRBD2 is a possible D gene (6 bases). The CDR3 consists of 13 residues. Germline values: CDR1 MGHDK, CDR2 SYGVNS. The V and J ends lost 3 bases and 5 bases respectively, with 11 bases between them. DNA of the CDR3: TGTGCCAGCAGTGAGCTGTCGGGGGACGAGCAGTACTTC. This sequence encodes CASSELSGDEQYF.

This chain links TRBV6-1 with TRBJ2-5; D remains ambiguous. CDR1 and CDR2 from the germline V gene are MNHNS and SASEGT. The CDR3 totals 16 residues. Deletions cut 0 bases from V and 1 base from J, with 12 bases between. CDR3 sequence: CASSEALSSLQETQYF. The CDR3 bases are TGTGCCAGCAGTGAAGCGTTAAGTAGTCTCCAAGAGACCCAGTACTTC.

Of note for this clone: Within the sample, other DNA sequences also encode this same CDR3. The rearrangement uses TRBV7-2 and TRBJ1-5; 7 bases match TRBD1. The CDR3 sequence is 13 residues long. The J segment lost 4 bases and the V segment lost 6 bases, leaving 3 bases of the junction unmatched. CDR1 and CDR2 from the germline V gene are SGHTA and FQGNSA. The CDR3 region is CASSPQGNQPQHF. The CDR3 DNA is TGTGCCAGCAGTCCACAGGGGAATCAGCCCCAGCATTTT.